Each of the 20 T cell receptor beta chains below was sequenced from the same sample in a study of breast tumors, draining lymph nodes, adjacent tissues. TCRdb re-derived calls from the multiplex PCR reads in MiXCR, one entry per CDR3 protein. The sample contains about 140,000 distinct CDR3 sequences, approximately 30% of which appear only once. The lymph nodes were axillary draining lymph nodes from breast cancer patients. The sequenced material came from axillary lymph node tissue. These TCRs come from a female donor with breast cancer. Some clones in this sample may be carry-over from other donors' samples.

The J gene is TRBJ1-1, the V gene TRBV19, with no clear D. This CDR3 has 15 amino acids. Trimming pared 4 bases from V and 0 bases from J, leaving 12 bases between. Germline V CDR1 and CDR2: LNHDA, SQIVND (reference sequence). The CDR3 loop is CASSKPGSLNTEAFF. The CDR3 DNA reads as TGTGCCAGTAGTAAGCCCGGGAGTTTGAACACTGAAGCTTTCTTT.

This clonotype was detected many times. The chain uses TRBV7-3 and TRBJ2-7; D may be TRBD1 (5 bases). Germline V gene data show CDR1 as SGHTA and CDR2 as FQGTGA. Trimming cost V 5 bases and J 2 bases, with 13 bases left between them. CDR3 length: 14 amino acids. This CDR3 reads CASSLNQGPYEQYF. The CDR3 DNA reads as TGTGCCAGCAGCCTGAACCAGGGCCCCTACGAGCAGTACTTC.

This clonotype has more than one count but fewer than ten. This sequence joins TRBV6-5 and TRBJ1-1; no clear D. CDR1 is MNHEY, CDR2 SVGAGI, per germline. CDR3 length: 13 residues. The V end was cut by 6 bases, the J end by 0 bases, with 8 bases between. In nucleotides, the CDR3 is TGTGCCAGCAGGTCCACAATGAACACTGAAGCTTTCTTT. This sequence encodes CASRSTMNTEAFF.

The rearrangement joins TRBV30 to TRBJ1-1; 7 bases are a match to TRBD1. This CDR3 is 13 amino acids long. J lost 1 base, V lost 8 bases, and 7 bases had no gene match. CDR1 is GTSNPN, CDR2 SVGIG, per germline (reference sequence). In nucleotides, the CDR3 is TGTGCCGGACTCCGGACAGGGAACACTGAAGCTTTCTTT. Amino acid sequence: CAGLRTGNTEAFF.

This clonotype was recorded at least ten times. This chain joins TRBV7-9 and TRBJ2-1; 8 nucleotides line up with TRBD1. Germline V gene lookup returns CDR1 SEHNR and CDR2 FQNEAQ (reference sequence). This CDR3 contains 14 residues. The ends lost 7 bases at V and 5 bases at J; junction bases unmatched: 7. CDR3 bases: TGTGCCAGCACCGTCAAGGGACAGGACAATGAGCAGTTCTTC. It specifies CASTVKGQDNEQFF. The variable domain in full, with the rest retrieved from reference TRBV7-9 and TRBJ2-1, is DTGVSQNPRHKITKRGQNVTFRCDPISEHNRLYWYRQTLGQGPEFLTYFQNEAQLEKSRLLSDRFSAERPKGSFSTLEIQRTEQGDSAMYLCASTVKGQDNEQFFGPGTRLTVL.

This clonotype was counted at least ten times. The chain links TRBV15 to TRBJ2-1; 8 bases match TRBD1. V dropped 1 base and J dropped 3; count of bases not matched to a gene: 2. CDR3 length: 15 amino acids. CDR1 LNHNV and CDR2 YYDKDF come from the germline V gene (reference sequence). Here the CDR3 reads CATSRGGTGYNEQFF. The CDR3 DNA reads TGTGCCACCAGCAGAGGGGGGACAGGCTACAATGAGCAGTTCTTC.

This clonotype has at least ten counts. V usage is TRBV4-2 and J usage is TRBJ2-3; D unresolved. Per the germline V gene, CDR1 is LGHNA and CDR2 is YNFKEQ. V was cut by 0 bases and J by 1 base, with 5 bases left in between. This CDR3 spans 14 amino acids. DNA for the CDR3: TGTGCCAGCAGCCAAGATGTGGGCACAGATACGCAGTATTTT. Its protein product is CASSQDVGTDTQYF.

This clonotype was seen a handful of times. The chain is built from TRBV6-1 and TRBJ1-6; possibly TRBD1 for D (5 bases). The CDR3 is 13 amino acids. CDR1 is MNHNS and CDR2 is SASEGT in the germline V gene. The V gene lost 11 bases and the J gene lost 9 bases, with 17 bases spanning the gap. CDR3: CAGTPGARSPLHF. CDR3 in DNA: TGTGCCGGCACCCCCGGGGCCCGTTCACCCCTCCACTTT.

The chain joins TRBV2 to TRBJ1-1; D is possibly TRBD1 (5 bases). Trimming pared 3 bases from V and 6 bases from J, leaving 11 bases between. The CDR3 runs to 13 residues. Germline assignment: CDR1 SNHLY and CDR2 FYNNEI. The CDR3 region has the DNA TGTGCCAGCAGTGAGGTCAGGGCGGCTGAAGCTTTCTTT. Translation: CASSEVRAAEAFF.

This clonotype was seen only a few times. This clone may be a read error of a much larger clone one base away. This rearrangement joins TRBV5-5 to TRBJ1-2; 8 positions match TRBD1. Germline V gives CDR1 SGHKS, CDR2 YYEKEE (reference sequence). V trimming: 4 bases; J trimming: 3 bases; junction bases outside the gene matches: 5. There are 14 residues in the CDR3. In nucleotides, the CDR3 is TGTGCCAGCAGCCCGACAGGGGCCGACTATGGCTACACCTTC. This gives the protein CASSPTGADYGYTF.

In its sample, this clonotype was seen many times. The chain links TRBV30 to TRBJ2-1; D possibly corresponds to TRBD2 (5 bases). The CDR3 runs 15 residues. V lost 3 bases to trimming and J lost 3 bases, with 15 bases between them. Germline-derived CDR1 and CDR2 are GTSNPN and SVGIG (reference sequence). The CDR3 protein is CAWSPRPGVYNEQFF. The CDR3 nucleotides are TGTGCCTGGAGCCCTAGACCCGGGGTCTACAATGAGCAGTTCTTC.

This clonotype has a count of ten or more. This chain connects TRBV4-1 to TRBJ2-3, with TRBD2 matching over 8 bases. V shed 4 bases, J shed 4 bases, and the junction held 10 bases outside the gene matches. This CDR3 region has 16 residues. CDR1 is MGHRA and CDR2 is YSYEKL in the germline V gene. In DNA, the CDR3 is TGCGCCAGCAGCCGCACACTCGGACTAGCCCCAGATACGCAGTATTTT. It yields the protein CASSRTLGLAPDTQYF.

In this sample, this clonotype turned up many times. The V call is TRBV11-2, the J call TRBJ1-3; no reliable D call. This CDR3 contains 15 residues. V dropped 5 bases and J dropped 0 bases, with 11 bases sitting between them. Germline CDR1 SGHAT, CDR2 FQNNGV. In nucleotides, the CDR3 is TGTGCCAGCAGCGCGGTACAAAGCTCTGGAAACACCATATATTTT. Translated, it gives CASSAVQSSGNTIYF.

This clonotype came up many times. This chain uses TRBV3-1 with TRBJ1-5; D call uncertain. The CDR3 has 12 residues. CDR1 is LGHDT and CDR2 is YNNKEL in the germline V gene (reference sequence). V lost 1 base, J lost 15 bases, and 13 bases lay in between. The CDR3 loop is CASSQGPTWLHF. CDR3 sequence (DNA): TGTGCCAGCAGCCAAGGCCCTACGTGGCTGCATTTT. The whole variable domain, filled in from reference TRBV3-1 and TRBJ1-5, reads DTAVSQTPKYLVTQMGNDKSIKCEQNLGHDTMYWYKQDSKKFLKIMFSYNNKELIINETVPNRFSPKSPDKAHLNLHINSLELGDSAVYFCASSQGPTWLHFGDGTRLSIL.

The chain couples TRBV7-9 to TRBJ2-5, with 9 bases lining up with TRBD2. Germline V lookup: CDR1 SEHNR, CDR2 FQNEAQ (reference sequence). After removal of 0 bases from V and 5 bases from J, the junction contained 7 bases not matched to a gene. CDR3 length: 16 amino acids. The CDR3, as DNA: TGTGCCAGCAGCTTAGCTGGCGGGACTAGCCGTGAGACCCAGTACTTC. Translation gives CASSLAGGTSRETQYF. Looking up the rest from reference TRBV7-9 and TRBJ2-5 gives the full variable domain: DTGVSQNPRHKITKRGQNVTFRCDPISEHNRLYWYRQTLGQGPEFLTYFQNEAQLEKSRLLSDRFSAERPKGSFSTLEIQRTEQGDSAMYLCASSLAGGTSRETQYFGPGTRLLVL.

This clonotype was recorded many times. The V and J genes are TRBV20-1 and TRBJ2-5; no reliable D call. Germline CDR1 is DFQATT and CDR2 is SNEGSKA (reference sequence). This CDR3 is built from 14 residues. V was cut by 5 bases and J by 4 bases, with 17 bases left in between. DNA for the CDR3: TGCAGTGCTGCGGACCCTTTACGAATAGAGACCCAGTACTTC. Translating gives CSAADPLRIETQYF.

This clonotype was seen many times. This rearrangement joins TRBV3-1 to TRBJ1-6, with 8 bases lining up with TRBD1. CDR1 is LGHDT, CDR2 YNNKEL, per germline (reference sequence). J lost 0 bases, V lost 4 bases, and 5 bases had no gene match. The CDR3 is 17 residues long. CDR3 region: CASSPTGANSYNSPLHF. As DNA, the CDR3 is TGTGCCAGCAGCCCGACAGGGGCAAACTCCTATAATTCACCCCTCCACTTT.

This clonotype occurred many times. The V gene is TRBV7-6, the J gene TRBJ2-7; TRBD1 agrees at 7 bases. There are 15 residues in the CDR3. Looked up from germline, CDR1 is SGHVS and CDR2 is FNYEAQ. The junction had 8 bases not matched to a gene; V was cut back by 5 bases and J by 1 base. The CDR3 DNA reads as TGTGCCAGCAGCCCCGGGACAGTTGGGTCCTACGAGCAGTACTTC. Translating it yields CASSPGTVGSYEQYF.

DNA for the CDR3: TGTGCCAGCAGCGGGACGGGACAGGGGCGAGAGACCCAGTACTTC. Its translation: CASSGTGQGRETQYF. The rearrangement uses TRBV7-8 and TRBJ2-5; 10 nucleotides align to TRBD1. The germline gives CDR1 SGHVS, CDR2 FQNEAQ. The CDR3 is 15 residues long. J was trimmed by 4 bases and V by 5 bases; bases with no gene match: 7.

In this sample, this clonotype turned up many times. CDR3 in DNA: TGTGCCAGCAGCCAAATCCCGGACTTTACCGGGGAGCTGTTTTTT. Amino acids: CASSQIPDFTGELFF. The gene calls are TRBV7-9 and TRBJ2-2; D is possibly TRBD2 (5 bases). The ends were cut back, 5 bases at V and 5 bases at J, with 15 bases in the middle. Germline V gene data show CDR1 as SEHNR and CDR2 as FQNEAQ (reference sequence). The CDR3 consists of 15 residues.